The 16 T cell receptor beta chains presented below share a single source sample, sequenced in a study of shared clonotypes between healthy human individuals. Data came from immunoSEQ multiplex PCR; TCRdb stores just in-frame clones and leaves some out. The table lists some 2.3 million clones, over 85% of them singletons. Sequencing was done on a sample of naive CD4+ T cells from PBMCs. Noted subset: CD45RA+ positively selected. These receptors came from a man aged 18 to 29 in good health. Some clones in this sample may be carry-over from other donors' samples.

This clone was counted a single time. V and J are TRBV19 and TRBJ2-7; possible D gene TRBD1, 7 bases. Trimming shortened V by 5 bases and J by 4 bases, and 15 bases separated the two germline ends. Germline V gene lookup returns CDR1 LNHDA and CDR2 SQIVND (reference sequence). CDR3 length: 14 residues. The CDR3 region has the DNA TGTGCCAGTAGTCCTGCAGGGGGAGGTTACGAGCAGTACTTC. Its protein product is CASSPAGGGYEQYF. The full variable domain, in which reference TRBV19 and TRBJ2-7 provide the parts outside the CDR3, is DGGITQSPKYLFRKEGQNVTLSCEQNLNHDAMYWYRQDPGQGLRLIYYSQIVNDFQKGDIAEGYSVSREKKESFPLTVTSAQKNPTAFYLCASSPAGGGYEQYFGPGTRLTVT.

The chain is built from TRBV9 and TRBJ2-5; 9 positions agree with TRBD1. There are 15 residues in the CDR3. In germline, CDR1 is SGDLS, CDR2 YYNGEE. V shed 0 bases and J 7 bases; nucleotides not matched to a gene: 7. CDR3 bases: TGTGCCAGCAGCGTAGGACAGGGGGGCTGGGGGACCCAGTACTTC. As protein: CASSVGQGGWGTQYF.

The chain couples TRBV7-3 to TRBJ2-6; D uncertain. The CDR3 has 16 residues. CDR1 SGHTA and CDR2 FQGTGA come from the germline V gene. Trimming cost V 1 base and J 0 bases, with 7 bases left between them. This chain's CDR3 is CASSLRASSGANVLTF. CDR3 nucleotide sequence: TGTGCCAGCAGCTTAAGAGCGAGCTCTGGGGCCAACGTCCTGACTTTC. Full variable domain (outside the CDR3, taken from reference TRBV7-3 and TRBJ2-6): GAGVSQTPSNKVTEKGKYVELRCDPISGHTALYWYRQSLGQGPEFLIYFQGTGAADDSGLPNDRFFAVRPEGSVSTLKIQRTERGDSAVYLCASSLRASSGANVLTFGAGSRLTVL.

In DNA form, the CDR3 reads TGTGCCTGGAGTGTACTTGGGACAGTGGAAGCTTTCTTT. Translating gives CAWSVLGTVEAFF. The V gene is TRBV30, the J gene TRBJ1-1, with 7 bases aligning to TRBD1. Germline trimming cut 0 bases from V and 8 bases from J; bases unmatched to any gene: 6. This CDR3 region has 13 residues. Germline V gene sequence: CDR1 GTSNPN, CDR2 SVGIG (reference sequence).

The V and J genes are TRBV6-1 and TRBJ2-7; D is unclear. CDR1 and CDR2 (germline): MNHNS, SASEGT. V gave up 7 bases and J gave up 0 bases, with 10 bases separating them. The CDR3 covers 13 residues. CDR3: CASKRVSSYEQYF. The CDR3 DNA reads TGTGCCAGCAAAAGGGTTAGCTCCTACGAGCAGTACTTC.

The gene calls are TRBV5-5 and TRBJ2-7; D may be TRBD1 or TRBD2 (5 bases each). The CDR3 contains 14 residues. CDR1 and CDR2 (germline): SGHKS, YYEKEE (reference sequence). Trimming stripped 4 bases from V and 2 bases from J, with 13 bases between. The CDR3 sequence is CASSVWQGAYEQYF. In nucleotides, the CDR3 is TGTGCCAGCAGCGTGTGGCAGGGAGCCTACGAGCAGTACTTC.

The chain has TRBV5-1 and TRBJ2-1, with D maybe TRBD2 (6 bases). Per the germline V gene, CDR1 is SGHRS and CDR2 is YFSETQ. The CDR3 runs 18 residues. V gave up 1 base and J gave up 0 bases, with 17 bases separating them. The CDR3 nucleotides are TGCGCCAGCAGCTTGTGGAGAAGTCGGGGGAGCTCCTACAATGAGCAGTTCTTC. It translates to CASSLWRSRGSSYNEQFF.

The rearrangement joins TRBV28 to TRBJ2-1; TRBD2 matches at 8 bases. V was clipped by 4 bases and J by 4 bases; unmatched bases: 9. CDR1 and CDR2 from the germline V gene are MDHEN and SYDVKM. The CDR3 has 16 amino acids. The CDR3 DNA sequence: TGTGCCAGCAGTTCTGCGGGGACTAGAGTTTACAATGAGCAGTTCTTC. Translated, it gives CASSSAGTRVYNEQFF.

The V gene is TRBV27, the J gene TRBJ2-5; the match to TRBD1 covers 10 bases. The CDR3 runs 15 residues. Germline values: CDR1 MNHEY, CDR2 SMNVEV (reference sequence). The V segment lost 3 bases and the J segment 6 bases; nucleotides outside the gene matches: 7. CDR3 sequence (DNA): TGTGCCAGCAGTTTGCCGGGACAGGGGCGTAAGACCCAGTACTTC. Its protein is CASSLPGQGRKTQYF.

The rearrangement links TRBV6-1 to TRBJ1-1; a weak D match, TRBD1 (6 bases). V lost 6 bases and J 1 base, leaving 12 bases between the germline ends. Germline CDR1 reads MNHNS; CDR2 reads SASEGT. This CDR3 region has 14 residues. DNA for the CDR3: TGTGCCAGCAGCCTTGGGGGGGCGAACACTGAAGCTTTCTTT. Translation: CASSLGGANTEAFF.

The chain combines TRBV29-1 with TRBJ2-7; tentatively, D is TRBD2 (5 bases). CDR1 is SQVTM, CDR2 ANQGSEA, per germline. The CDR3 is 13 residues long. The V end lost 8 bases, the J end lost 0 bases, and 14 bases lay between the germline ends. This CDR3 reads CSRGMDSSYEQYF. In DNA, the CDR3 is TGCAGCCGGGGAATGGATAGCTCCTACGAGCAGTACTTC.

The rearrangement uses TRBV5-1 and TRBJ2-2, with D possibly being TRBD2 (6 bases). There are 15 residues in the CDR3. V lost 4 bases to trimming and J lost 5 bases, with 15 bases between them. The V gene's germline CDR1 is SGHRS and CDR2 YFSETQ. DNA of the CDR3: TGCGCCAGCAGCGATCCTATCGGGGGAACCGGGGAGCTGTTTTTT. This sequence encodes CASSDPIGGTGELFF.

This chain uses TRBV4-1 with TRBJ2-7; no firm D call. The CDR3 consists of 13 residues. V gave up 1 base and J gave up 3 bases, with 7 bases separating them. Germline CDR1 and CDR2: MGHRA and YSYEKL. The CDR3, as DNA: TGCGCCAGCAGCCAAGCCCACAGCTACGAGCAGTACTTC. It yields the protein CASSQAHSYEQYF.

In regard to this clone: The same CDR3 can be traced to other DNA sequences in this sample. The chain combines TRBV6-5 with TRBJ2-1; D is perhaps TRBD2 (5 bases). Per the germline V gene, CDR1 is MNHEY and CDR2 is SVGAGI. Trimming took 8 bases from V and 0 from J, leaving 8 bases between them. This CDR3 is 13 amino acids long. CDR3 sequence reads: CASSGSSYNEQFF. Written as DNA, the CDR3 is TGTGCCAGCTCGGGAAGCTCCTACAATGAGCAGTTCTTC.

V and J are TRBV10-3 and TRBJ1-2; TRBD1 agrees at 9 bases. The germline gives CDR1 ENHRY, CDR2 SYGVKD. Trimming cost V 2 bases and J 1 base; bases outside gene matches: 11. This CDR3 contains 18 residues. The CDR3 loop reads CAISEAPGQGAFNYGYTF. The CDR3 coding sequence is TGTGCCATCAGTGAGGCGCCGGGACAGGGAGCCTTTAACTATGGCTACACCTTC.

Note on this clone: Other DNA sequences in the sample encode the same CDR3. The J gene is TRBJ2-3, the V gene TRBV7-8; D uncertain. Trimming shortened V by 1 base and J by 1 base, and 3 bases separated the two germline ends. CDR1 and CDR2 from the germline V gene are SGHVS and FQNEAQ. The CDR3 is 13 amino acids. CDR3 amino acids: CASSLEGTDTQYF. The CDR3 region has the DNA TGTGCCAGCAGCTTAGAGGGCACAGATACGCAGTATTTT.